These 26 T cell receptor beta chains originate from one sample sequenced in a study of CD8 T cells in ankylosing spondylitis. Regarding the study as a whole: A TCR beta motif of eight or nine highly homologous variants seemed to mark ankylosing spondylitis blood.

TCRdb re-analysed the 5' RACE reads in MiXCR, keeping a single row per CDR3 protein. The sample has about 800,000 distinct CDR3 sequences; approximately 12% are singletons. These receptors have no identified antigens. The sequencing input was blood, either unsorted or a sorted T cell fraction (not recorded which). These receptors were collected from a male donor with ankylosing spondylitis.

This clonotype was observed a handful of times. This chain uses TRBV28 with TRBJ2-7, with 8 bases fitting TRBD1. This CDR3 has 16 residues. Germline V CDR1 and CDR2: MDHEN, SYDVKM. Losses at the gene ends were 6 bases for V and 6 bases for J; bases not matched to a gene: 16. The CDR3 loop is CASSPFRIGQGREQYF. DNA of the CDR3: TGTGCCAGCAGCCCTTTTCGGATCGGACAGGGTCGCGAGCAGTACTTC.

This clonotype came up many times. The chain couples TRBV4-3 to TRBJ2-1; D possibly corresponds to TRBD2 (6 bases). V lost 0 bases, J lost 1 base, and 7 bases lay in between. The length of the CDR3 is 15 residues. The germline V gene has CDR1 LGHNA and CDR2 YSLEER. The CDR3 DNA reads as TGCGCCAGCAGCCAAGAACTAGCTTCCTACAATGAGCAGTTCTTC. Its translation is CASSQELASYNEQFF.

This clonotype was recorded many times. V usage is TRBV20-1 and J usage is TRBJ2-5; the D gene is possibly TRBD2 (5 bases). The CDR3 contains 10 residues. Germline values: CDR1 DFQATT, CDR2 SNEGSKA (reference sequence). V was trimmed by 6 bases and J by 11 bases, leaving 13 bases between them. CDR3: CSARIPGQYF. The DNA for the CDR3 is TGCAGTGCCCGAATTCCGGGACAGTACTTC.

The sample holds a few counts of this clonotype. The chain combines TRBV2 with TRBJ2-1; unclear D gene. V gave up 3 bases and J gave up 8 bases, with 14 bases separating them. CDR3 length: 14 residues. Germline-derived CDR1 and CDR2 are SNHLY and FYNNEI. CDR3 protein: CASSENSPEDEQFF. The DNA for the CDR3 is TGTGCCAGCAGTGAGAATAGCCCAGAGGATGAGCAGTTCTTC.

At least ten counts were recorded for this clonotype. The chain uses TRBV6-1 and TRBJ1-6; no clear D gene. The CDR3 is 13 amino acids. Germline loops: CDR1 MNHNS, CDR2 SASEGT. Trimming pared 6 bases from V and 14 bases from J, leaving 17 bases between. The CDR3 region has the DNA TGTGCCAGCAGGTCGGTCCCCCTATCCTCCCTCCACTTT. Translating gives CASRSVPLSSLHF.

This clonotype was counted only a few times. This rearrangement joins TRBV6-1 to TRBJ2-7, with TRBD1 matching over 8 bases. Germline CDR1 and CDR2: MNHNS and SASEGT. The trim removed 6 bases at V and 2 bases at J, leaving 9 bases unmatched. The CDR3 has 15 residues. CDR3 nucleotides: TGTGCCAGCAGCCGAGACAGGGGCGATACCTACGAGCAGTACTTC. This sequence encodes CASSRDRGDTYEQYF.

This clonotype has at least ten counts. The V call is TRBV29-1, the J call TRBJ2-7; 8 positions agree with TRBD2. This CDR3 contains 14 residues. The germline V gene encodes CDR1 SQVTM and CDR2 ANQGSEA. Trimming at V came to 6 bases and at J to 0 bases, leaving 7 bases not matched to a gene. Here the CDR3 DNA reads TGCAGCGTCTCTAGCGGGTGGAGCTCCTACGAGCAGTACTTC. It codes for CSVSSGWSSYEQYF.

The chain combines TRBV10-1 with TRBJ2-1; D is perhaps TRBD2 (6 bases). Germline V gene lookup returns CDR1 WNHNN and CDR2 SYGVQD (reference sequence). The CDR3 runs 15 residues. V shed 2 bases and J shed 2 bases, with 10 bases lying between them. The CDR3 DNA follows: TGCGCCAGCAGTGAGGAGACTAGGCCCTACAATGAGCAGTTCTTC. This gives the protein CASSEETRPYNEQFF.

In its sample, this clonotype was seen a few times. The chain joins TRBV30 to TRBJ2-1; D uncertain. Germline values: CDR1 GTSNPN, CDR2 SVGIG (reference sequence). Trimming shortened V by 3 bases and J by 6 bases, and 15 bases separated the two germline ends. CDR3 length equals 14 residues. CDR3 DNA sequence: TGTGCCTGGAGAGTACATTATGTGGCCAATGAGCAGTTCTTC. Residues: CAWRVHYVANEQFF.

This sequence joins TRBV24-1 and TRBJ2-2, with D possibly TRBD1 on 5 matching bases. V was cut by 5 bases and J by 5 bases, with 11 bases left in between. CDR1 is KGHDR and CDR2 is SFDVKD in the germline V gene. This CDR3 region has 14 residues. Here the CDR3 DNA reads TGTGCCACCAGTGCTCCAGACAGAACCGGGGAGCTGTTTTTT. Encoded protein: CATSAPDRTGELFF.

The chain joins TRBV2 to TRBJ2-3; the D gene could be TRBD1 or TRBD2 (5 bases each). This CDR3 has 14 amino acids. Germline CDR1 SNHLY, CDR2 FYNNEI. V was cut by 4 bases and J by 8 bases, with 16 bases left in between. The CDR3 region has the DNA TGTGCCAGCAGTGTGGCTGTCGGGACGGGTACGCAGTATTTT. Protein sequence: CASSVAVGTGTQYF.

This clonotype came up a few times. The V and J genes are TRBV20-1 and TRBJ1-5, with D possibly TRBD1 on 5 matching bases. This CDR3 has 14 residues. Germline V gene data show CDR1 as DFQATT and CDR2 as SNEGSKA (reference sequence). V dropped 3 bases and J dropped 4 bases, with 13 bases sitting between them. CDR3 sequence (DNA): TGCAGTGCTAGGGCAGGGACCTATAATCAGCCCCAGCATTTT. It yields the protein CSARAGTYNQPQHF.

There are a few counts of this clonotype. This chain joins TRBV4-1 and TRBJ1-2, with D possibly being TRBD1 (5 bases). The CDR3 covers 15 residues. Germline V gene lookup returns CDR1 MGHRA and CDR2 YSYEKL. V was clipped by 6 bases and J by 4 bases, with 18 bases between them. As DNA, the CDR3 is TGCGCCAGCAGTTTAGCTCACGACAGAGTCTATGGCTACACCTTC. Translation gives CASSLAHDRVYGYTF.

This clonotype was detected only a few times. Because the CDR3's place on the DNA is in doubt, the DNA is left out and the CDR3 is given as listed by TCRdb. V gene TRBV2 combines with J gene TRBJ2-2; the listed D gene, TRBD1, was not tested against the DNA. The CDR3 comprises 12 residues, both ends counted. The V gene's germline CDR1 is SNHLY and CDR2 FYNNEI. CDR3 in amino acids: CASREPGRSCFF.

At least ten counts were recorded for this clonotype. The CDR3 nucleotides are TGCAGTGCCACCAGGGAGACTGGGGCCAACGTCCTGACTTTC. Encoded protein: CSATRETGANVLTF. The rearrangement links TRBV20-1 to TRBJ2-6; D may match TRBD1 or TRBD2 (5 bases each). V dropped 6 bases and J dropped 2 bases, with 11 bases sitting between them. The CDR3 totals 14 residues. CDR1 DFQATT and CDR2 SNEGSKA come from the germline V gene (reference sequence).

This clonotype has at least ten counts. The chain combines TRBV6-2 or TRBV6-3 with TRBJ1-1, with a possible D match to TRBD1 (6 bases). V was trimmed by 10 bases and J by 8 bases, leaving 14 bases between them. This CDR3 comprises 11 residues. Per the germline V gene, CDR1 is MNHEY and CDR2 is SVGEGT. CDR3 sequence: CATWDTFEAFF. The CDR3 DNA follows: TGTGCCACCTGGGACACATTCGAAGCTTTCTTT.

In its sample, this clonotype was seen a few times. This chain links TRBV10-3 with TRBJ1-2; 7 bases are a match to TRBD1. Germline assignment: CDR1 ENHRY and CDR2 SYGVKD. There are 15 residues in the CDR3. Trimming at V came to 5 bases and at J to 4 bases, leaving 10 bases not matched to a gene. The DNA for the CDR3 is TGTGCCATCAGTAGCGACAGGGTGCTCGGCTATGGCTACACCTTC. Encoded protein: CAISSDRVLGYGYTF.

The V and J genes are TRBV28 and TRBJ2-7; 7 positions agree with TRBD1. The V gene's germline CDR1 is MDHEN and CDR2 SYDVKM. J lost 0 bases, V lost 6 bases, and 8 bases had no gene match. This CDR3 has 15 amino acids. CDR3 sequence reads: CASSFPGTASYEQYF. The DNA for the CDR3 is TGTGCCAGCAGCTTCCCCGGGACAGCCTCCTACGAGCAGTACTTC.

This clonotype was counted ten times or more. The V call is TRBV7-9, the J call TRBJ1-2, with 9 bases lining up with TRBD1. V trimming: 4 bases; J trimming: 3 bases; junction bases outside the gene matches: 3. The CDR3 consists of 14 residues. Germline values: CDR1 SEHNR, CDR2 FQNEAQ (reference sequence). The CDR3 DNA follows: TGTGCCAGCAGCTCGCGGACAGGGGACTATGGCTACACCTTC. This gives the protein CASSSRTGDYGYTF. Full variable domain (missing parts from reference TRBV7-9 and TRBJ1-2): DTGVSQNPRHKITKRGQNVTFRCDPISEHNRLYWYRQTLGQGPEFLTYFQNEAQLEKSRLLSDRFSAERPKGSFSTLEIQRTEQGDSAMYLCASSSRTGDYGYTFGSGTRLTVV.

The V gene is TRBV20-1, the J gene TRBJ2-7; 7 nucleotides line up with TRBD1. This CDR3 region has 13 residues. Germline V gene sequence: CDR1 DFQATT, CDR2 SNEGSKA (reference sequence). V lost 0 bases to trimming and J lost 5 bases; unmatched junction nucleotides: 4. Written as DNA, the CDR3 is TGCAGTGCTAGAGAAGGGGGCAAGGACGAGCAGTACTTC. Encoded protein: CSAREGGKDEQYF.

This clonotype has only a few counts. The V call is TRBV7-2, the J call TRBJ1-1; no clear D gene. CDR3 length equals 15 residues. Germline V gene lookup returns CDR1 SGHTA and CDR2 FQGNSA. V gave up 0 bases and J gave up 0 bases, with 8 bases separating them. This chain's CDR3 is CASSLALTMNTEAFF. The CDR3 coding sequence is TGTGCCAGCAGCTTAGCGTTAACAATGAACACTGAAGCTTTCTTT. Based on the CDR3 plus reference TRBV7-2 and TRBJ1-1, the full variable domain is GAGVSQSPSNKVTEKGKDVELRCDPISGHTALYWYRQSLGQGLEFLIYFQGNSAPDKSGLPSDRFSAERTGGSVSTLTIQRTQQEDSAVYLCASSLALTMNTEAFFGQGTRLTVV.

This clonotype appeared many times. As DNA, the CDR3 is TGCAGCGCCCAATCCGACAGGAACTATGGCTACACCTTC. Its translation: CSAQSDRNYGYTF. The chain employs TRBV20-1 and TRBJ1-2; tentative D call: TRBD1 (6 bases). There are 13 residues in the CDR3. CDR1 is DFQATT, CDR2 SNEGSKA, per germline (reference sequence).

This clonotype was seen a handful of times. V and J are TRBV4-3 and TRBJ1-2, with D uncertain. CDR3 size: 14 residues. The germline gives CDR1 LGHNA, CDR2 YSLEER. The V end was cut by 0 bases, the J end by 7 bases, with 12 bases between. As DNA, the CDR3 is TGCGCCAGCAGCCAAGATTTTGGCCCTTTTGGCTACACCTTC. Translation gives CASSQDFGPFGYTF.

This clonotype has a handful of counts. CDR3: CASCPTDREGEAFF. The CDR3 DNA follows: TGCGCCAGCTGTCCAACGGACAGGGAGGGTGAAGCTTTCTTT. V is TRBV5-1 and J is TRBJ1-1; the match to TRBD1 covers 8 bases. Germline loops: CDR1 SGHRS, CDR2 YFSETQ. The CDR3 consists of 14 residues. V shed 7 bases and J 7 bases; nucleotides not matched to a gene: 12.

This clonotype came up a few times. CDR3 coding DNA: TGTGCCAGCAGTATTACAGGGGGCAACTATGGCTACACCTTC. This gives the protein CASSITGGNYGYTF. The rearrangement joins TRBV12-3 or TRBV12-4 to TRBJ1-2, with 9 bases identical to TRBD1. This CDR3 contains 14 residues. V lost 5 bases to trimming and J lost 2 bases; unmatched junction nucleotides: 3.

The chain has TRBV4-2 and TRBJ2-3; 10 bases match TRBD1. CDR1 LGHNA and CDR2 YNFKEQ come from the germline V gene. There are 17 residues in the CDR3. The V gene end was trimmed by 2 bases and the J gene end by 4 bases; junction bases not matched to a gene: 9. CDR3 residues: CASSQLPPGQGSDTQYF. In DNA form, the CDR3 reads TGTGCCAGCAGCCAACTACCACCGGGACAGGGGTCAGATACGCAGTATTTT.